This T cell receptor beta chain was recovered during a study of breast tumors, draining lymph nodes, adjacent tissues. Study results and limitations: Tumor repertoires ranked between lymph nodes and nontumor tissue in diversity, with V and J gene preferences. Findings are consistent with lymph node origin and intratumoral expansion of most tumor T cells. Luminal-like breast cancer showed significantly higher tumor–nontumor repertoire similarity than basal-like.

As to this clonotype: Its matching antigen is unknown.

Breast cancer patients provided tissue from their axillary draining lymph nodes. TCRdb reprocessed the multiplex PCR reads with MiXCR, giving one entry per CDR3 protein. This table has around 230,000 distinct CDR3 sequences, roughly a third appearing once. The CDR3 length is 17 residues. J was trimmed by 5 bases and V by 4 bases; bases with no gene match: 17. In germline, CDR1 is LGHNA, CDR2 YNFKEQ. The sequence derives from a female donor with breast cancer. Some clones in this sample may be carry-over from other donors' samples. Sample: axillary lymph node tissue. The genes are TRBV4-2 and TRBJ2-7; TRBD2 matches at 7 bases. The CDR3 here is CASSPGGRGRAYHEQYF. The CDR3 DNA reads TGTGCCAGCAGCCCCGGGGGGAGGGGCAGGGCCTACCACGAGCAGTACTTC.